This T cell receptor beta chain originates from a study of T cell responses to AZD1222 COVID-19 vaccine. Assay used: immunoSEQ multiplex PCR; TCRdb lists only in-frame clones, some missing. The profile shows 150,000 to 200,000 clones, approximately 94% of them singletons. Trimming took off 5 bases at V and 3 bases at J, with 7 bases between the two ends. The CDR3 contains 11 residues. CDR1 GTSNPN and CDR2 SVGIG come from the germline V gene (reference sequence). The sequence was collected from an adult in good health. The chain couples TRBV30 to TRBJ1-2, with D uncertain. The sample in question was peripheral blood, obtained on day 0 of AZD1222 vaccination. For the CDR3, the DNA is TGTGCCTGGGGTGGGGACTATGGCTACACCTTC. Amino acids: CAWGGDYGYTF.